The clone carrying this T cell receptor (beta chain) was observed a single time. In nominal health when sampled, donors likely had unrecorded immune exposures nonetheless. The V segment lost 3 bases and the J segment 5 bases; nucleotides outside the gene matches: 5. CDR1 SGDLS and CDR2 YYNGEE come from the germline V gene. The CDR3 has 14 residues. This entry is derived from a study of cytomegalovirus exposure and HLA in healthy donors. PCR was performed using 60 Vbeta and 13 Jbeta primers. Using immunoSEQ multiplex PCR, the repertoire was profiled, and TCRdb retains in-frame clones only, with some absent. The sample contains approximately 70,000 clones, around three quarters of which appear only once.

The sample consisted of PBMCs. This TCR was sampled from a man in his fifties or sixties in good health and CMV-seronegative. The rearrangement links TRBV9 to TRBJ2-7, with TRBD1 identical over 10 bases. CDR3 loop: CASSGDRGSHEQYF. DNA of the CDR3: TGTGCCAGCAGCGGGGACAGGGGTTCGCACGAGCAGTACTTC.